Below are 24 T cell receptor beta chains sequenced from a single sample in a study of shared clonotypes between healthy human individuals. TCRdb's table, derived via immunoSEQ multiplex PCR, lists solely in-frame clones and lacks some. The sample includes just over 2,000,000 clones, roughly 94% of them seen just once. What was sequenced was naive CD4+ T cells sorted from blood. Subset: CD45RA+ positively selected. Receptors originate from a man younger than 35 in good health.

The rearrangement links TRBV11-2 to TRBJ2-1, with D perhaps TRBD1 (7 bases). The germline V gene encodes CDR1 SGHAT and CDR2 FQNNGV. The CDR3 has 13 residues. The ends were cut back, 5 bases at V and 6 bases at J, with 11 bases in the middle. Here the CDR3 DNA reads TGTGCCAGCAGCCCGCGGGACAGCAATGAGCAGTTCTTC. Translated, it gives CASSPRDSNEQFF.

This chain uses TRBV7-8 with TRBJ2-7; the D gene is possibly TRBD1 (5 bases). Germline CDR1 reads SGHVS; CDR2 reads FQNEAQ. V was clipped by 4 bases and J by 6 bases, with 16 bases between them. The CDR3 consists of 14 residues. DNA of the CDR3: TGTGCCAGCAGCTCAGACAGAAGAATGGGCGAGCAGTACTTC. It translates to CASSSDRRMGEQYF.

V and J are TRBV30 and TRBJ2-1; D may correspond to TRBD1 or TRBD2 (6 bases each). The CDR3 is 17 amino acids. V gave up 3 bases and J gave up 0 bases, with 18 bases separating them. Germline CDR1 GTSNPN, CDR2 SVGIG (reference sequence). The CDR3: CAWSGIGGLGSYNEQFF. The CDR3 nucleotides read TGTGCCTGGAGCGGAATAGGGGGACTTGGCTCCTACAATGAGCAGTTCTTC.

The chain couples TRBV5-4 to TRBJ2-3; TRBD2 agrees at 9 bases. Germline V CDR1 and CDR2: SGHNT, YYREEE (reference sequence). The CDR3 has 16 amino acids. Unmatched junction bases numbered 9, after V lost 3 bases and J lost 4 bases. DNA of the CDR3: TGTGCCAGCAGCTCTCTGGCGGGGGGGCCCCCAGATACGCAGTATTTT. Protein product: CASSSLAGGPPDTQYF.

In DNA, the CDR3 is TGTGCCAGCAGCTTGTACGCAGGGTTGTATGGCTACACCTTC. Protein product: CASSLYAGLYGYTF. The rearrangement joins TRBV7-9 to TRBJ1-2, with a possible D match to TRBD1 (5 bases). Germline values: CDR1 SEHNR, CDR2 FQNEAQ (reference sequence). The CDR3 spans 14 residues. V was clipped by 3 bases and J by 5 bases, with 13 bases between them.

CDR3 nucleotides: TGTGCCAGCAGCTTATCGCAGAACACTGAAGCTTTCTTT. This encodes CASSLSQNTEAFF. The gene calls are TRBV7-6 and TRBJ1-1; D gene ambiguous. Germline CDR1 is SGHVS and CDR2 is FNYEAQ. V was cut by 2 bases and J by 1 base, with 5 bases left in between. The CDR3 totals 13 residues.

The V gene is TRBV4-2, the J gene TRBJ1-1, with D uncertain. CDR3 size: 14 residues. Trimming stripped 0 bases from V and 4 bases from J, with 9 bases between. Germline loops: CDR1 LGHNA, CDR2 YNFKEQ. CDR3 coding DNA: TGTGCCAGCAGCCAAGATGGGCTGGCCACTGAAGCTTTCTTT. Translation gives CASSQDGLATEAFF.

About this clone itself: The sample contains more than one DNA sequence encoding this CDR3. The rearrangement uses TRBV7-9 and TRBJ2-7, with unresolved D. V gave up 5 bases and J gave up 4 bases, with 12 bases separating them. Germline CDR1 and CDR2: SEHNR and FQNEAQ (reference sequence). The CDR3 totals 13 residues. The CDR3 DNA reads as TGTGCCAGCAGCCTATCCGGCGGATACGAGCAGTACTTC. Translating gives CASSLSGGYEQYF.

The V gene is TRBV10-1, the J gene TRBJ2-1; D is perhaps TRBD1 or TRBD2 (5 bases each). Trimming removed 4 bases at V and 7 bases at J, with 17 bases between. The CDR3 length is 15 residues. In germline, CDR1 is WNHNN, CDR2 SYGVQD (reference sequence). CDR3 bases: TGCGCCAGCAGTGGACGGGACCACCCTCGGAATGAGCAGTTCTTC. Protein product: CASSGRDHPRNEQFF.

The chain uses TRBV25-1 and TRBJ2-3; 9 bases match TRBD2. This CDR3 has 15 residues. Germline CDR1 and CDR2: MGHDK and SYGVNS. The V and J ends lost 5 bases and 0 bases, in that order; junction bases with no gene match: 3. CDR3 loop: CASSNSGRSTDTQYF. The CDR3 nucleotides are TGTGCCAGCAGTAATAGCGGGAGAAGCACAGATACGCAGTATTTT.

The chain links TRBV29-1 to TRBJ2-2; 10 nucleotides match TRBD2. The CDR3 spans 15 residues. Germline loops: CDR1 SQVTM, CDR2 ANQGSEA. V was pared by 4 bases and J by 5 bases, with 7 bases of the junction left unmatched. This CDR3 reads CSVAQRLAGTGELFF. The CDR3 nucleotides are TGCAGCGTTGCGCAAAGACTAGCGGGTACCGGGGAGCTGTTTTTT.

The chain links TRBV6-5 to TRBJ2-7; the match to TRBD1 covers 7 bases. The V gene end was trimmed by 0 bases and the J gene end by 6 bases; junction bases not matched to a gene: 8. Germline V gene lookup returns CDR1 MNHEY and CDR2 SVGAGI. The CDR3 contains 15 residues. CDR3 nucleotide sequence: TGTGCCAGCAGTTACTCCGGGACAGCTTCCACCGAGCAGTACTTC. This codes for CASSYSGTASTEQYF.

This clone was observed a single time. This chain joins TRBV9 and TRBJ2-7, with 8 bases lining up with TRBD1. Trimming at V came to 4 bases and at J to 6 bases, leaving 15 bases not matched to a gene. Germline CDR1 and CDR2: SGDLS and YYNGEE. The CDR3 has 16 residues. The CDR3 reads CASSPRTGSDRSEQYF. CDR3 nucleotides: TGTGCCAGCAGCCCCCGGACAGGGTCCGATAGGAGCGAGCAGTACTTC. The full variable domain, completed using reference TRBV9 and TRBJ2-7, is DSGVTQTPKHLITATGQRVTLRCSPRSGDLSVYWYQQSLDQGLQFLIQYYNGEERAKGNILERFSAQQFPDLHSELNLSSLELGDSALYFCASSPRTGSDRSEQYFGPGTRLTVT.

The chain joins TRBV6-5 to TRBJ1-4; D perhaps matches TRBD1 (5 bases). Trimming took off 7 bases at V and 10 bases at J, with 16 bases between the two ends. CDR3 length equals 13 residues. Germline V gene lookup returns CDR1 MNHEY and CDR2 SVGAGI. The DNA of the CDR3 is TGTGCCAGCACCTCGACAGCCGCAGGAAAACTGTTTTTT. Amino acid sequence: CASTSTAAGKLFF.

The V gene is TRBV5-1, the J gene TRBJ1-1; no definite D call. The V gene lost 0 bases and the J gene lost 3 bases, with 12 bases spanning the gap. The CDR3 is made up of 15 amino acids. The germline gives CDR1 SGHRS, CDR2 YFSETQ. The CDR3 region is CASSLDAREDTEAFF. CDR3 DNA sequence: TGCGCCAGCAGCTTGGACGCTAGGGAGGACACTGAAGCTTTCTTT.

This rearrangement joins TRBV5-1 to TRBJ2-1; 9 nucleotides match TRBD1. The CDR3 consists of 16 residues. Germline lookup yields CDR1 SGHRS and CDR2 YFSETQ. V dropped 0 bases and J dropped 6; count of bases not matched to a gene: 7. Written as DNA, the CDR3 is TGCGCCAGCAGCTTGGGTCCGGGACAGGGTTTCAATGAGCAGTTCTTC. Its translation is CASSLGPGQGFNEQFF.

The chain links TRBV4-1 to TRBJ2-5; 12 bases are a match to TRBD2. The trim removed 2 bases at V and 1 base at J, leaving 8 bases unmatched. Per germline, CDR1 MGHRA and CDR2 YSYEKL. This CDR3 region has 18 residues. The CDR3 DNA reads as TGCGCCAGCAGCCAAAGCCCTACTAGCGGGAGGCTCCAAGAGACCCAGTACTTC. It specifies CASSQSPTSGRLQETQYF.

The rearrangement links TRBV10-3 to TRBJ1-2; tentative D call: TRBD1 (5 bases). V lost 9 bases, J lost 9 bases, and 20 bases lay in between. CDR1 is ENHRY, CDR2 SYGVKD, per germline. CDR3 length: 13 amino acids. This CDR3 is CAIAPGAEISYTF. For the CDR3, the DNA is TGTGCCATAGCCCCCGGGGCCGAGATTAGCTACACCTTC.

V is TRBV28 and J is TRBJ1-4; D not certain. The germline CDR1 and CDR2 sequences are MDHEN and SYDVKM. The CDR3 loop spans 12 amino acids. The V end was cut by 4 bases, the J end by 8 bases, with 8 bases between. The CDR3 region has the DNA TGTGCCAGCAGTTCTTCTCGGGAAAAACTGTTTTTT. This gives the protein CASSSSREKLFF.

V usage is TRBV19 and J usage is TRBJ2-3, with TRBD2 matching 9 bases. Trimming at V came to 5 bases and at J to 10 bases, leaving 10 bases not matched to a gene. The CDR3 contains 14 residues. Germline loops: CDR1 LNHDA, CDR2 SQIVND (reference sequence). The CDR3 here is CASSEGSGGPPQYF. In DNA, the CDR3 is TGTGCCAGTAGTGAGGGCAGCGGGGGGCCCCCGCAGTATTTT.

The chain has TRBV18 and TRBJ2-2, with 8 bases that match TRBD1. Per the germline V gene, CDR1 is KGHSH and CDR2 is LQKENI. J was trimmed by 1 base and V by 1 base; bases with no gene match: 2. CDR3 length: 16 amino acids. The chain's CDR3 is CASSPLTGGNTGELFF. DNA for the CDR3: TGTGCCAGCTCACCACTAACAGGGGGGAACACCGGGGAGCTGTTTTTT.

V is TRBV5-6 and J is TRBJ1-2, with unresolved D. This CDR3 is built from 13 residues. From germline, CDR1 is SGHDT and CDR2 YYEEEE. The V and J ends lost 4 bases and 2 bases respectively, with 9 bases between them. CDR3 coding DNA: TGTGCCAGCAGCCGTGAGCGCAACTATGGCTACACCTTC. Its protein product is CASSRERNYGYTF.

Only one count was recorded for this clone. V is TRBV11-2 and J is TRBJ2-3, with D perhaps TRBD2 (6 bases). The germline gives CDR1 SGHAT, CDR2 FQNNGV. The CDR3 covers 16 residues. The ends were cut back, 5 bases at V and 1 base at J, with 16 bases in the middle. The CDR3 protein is CASSLRGGGGTDTQYF. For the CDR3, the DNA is TGTGCCAGCAGCCTCCGTGGAGGCGGGGGCACAGATACGCAGTATTTT.

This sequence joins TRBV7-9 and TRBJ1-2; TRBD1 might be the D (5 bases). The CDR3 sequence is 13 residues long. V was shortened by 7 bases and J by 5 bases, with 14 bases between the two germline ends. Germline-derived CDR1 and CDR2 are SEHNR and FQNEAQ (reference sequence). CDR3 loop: CASTPGVGYGYTF. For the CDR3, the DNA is TGTGCCAGCACCCCGGGGGTAGGGTATGGCTACACCTTC. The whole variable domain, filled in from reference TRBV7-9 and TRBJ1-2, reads DTGVSQNPRHKITKRGQNVTFRCDPISEHNRLYWYRQTLGQGPEFLTYFQNEAQLEKSRLLSDRFSAERPKGSFSTLEIQRTEQGDSAMYLCASTPGVGYGYTFGSGTRLTVV.